This TCR beta chain originates from a study of blood T cell repertoires in COVID-19. For the study at large: Sites in the United States, Italy and Spain provided acute and convalescent COVID-19 samples. Sources were T cells, B-cell-depleted T cells, or PBMCs; the material itself was cDNA or gDNA.

This clone was observed a single time. Germline loops: CDR1 ENHRY, CDR2 SYGVKD. The CDR3 runs to 14 residues. V was clipped by 0 bases and J by 7 bases, with 9 bases between them. Methods used by the authors: Amplification from reference gene primers served as the basis for estimated nucleated cell counts. Assay: immunoSEQ multiplex PCR; the TCRdb copy retains only in-frame clones and omits some. From that table come the V and J calls and clone size; the DNA was used to work out D and trimming. Of approximately 290,000 clones listed, 80% to 90% were seen once; the top ten hold approximately 4.2%. Before being deemed recovered, Cohort 3 donors had two negative PCRs, clearance, or symptom resolution.

The sequence came from a woman aged 25-40 years who had recovered from COVID-19. Sequencing used PBMCs or T cells enriched from blood (not recorded which). This rearrangement joins TRBV10-3 to TRBJ1-4; the D is unclear. For the CDR3, the DNA is TGTGCCATCAGTGAGTCGACTCAGATTGAAAAACTGTTTTTT. Amino acids: CAISESTQIEKLFF.